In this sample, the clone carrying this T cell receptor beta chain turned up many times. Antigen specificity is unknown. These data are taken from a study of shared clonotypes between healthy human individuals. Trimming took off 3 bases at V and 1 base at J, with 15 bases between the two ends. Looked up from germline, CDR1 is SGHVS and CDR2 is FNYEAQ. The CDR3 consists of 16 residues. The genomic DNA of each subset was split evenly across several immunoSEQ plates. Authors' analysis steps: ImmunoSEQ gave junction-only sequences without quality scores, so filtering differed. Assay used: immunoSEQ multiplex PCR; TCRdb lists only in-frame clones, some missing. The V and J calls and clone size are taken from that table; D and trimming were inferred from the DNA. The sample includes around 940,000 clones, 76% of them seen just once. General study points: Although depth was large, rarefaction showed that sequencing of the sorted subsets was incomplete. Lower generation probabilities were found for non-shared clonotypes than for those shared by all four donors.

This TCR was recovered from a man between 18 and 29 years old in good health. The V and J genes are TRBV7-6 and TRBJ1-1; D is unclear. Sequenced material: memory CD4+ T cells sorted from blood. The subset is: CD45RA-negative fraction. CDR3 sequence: CASSLRATASNTEAFF. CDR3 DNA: TGTGCCAGCAGCTTGCGGGCTACAGCCTCGAACACTGAAGCTTTCTTT.